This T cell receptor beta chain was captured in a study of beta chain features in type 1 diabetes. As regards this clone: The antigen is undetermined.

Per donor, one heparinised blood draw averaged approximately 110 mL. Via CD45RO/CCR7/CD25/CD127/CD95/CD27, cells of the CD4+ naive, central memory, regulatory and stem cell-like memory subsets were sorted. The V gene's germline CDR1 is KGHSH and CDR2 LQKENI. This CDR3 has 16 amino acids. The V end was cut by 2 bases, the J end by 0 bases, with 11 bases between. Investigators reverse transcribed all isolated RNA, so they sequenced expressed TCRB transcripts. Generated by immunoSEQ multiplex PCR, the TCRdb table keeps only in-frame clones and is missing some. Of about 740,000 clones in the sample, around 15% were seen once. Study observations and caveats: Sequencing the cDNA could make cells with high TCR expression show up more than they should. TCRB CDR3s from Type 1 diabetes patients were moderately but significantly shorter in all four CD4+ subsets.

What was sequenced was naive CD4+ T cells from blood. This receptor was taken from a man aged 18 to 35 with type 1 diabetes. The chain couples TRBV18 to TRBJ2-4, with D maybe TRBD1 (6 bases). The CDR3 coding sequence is TGTGCCAGCTCACCATGGACAGCGCTAGCCAAAAACATTCAGTACTTC. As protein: CASSPWTALAKNIQYF.